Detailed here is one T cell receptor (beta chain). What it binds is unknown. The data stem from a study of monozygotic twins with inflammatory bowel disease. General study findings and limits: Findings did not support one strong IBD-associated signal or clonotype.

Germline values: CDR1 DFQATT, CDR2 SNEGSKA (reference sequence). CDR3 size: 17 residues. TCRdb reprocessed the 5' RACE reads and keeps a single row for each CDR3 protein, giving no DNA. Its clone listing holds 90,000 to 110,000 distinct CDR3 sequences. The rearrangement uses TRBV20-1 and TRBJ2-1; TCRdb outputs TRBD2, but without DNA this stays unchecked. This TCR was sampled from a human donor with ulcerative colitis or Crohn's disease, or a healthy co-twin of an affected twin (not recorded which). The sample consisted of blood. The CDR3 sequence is CSARDETRGSSYNEQFF.